This section outlines one TCR beta chain sequence together with its context. This record belongs to a study of preoperative IRX-2 immunotherapy in early breast cancer. TCRdb's copy holds only in-frame clones and misses some; the assay was immunoSEQ multiplex PCR. The sample holds about 24,000 clones, about 87% seen once. Germline values: CDR1 MNHEY, CDR2 SMNVEV (reference sequence). Trimming cost V 4 bases and J 4 bases, with 16 bases left between them. This CDR3 spans 15 amino acids. Treatment denoted: preoperative locoregional IRX-2 cytokine immunotherapy. Patients received preoperative, locoregional IRX-2 cytokine immunotherapy in a phase Ib study.

Source: tumor tissue, taken after IRX-2 immunotherapy. The receptor's source is a human donor with breast cancer. V usage is TRBV27 and J usage is TRBJ1-2; tentatively, D is TRBD1 (6 bases). The CDR3 reads CASSSRGIGGYGYTF. CDR3 bases: TGTGCCAGCAGTTCTAGGGGGATAGGCGGCTATGGCTACACCTTC.